The 25 T cell receptor beta chains listed next were all sequenced from one sample in a study of glioma-infiltrating T cells. Amplification of TCR alpha and beta CDR3 regions from RNA used iRepertoire nested multiplex PCR. TCRdb re-analysed the multiplex PCR reads in MiXCR, keeping a single row per CDR3 protein. The sample includes about 140,000 distinct CDR3 sequences, roughly 43% of them seen just once. The sequencing sample was made of glioma tissue, nonneoplastic brain tissue, or PBMCs (not recorded which). The receptors were gathered from a human donor with low-grade glioma or glioblastoma, undergoing nonglioma brain surgery, or in good health (not recorded which).

This clonotype was detected only a few times. The chain couples TRBV10-2 to TRBJ1-1; D might be TRBD1 (5 bases). The CDR3 is 15 amino acids. CDR1 and CDR2 from the germline V gene are WSHSY and SAAADI. V was cut by 4 bases and J by 11 bases, with 23 bases left in between. CDR3 amino acids: CASSAPIRQNRYAFF. CDR3 nucleotide sequence: TGCGCCAGCAGTGCACCAATCCGACAGAACCGGTATGCTTTCTTT.

This clonotype was found a few times. This sequence joins TRBV6-6 and TRBJ2-3; tentative D call: TRBD1 (7 bases). The CDR3 is 16 residues long. Germline CDR1 is MNHNY and CDR2 is SVGAGI (reference sequence). V was pared by 0 bases and J by 4 bases, with 14 bases between. The CDR3 loop reads CASSYSGQGGPDTQYF. The CDR3 region has the DNA TGTGCCAGCAGTTACTCAGGGCAGGGGGGACCAGATACGCAGTATTTT.

The CDR3 here is CASSLRGGRGTEAFF. In DNA, the CDR3 is TGTGCCAGCAGCTTAAGGGGAGGACGGGGCACTGAAGCTTTCTTT. V gene TRBV11-2 combines with J gene TRBJ1-1, with D perhaps TRBD1 (5 bases). In germline, CDR1 is SGHAT, CDR2 FQNNGV. The V gene lost 2 bases and the J gene lost 4 bases, with 14 bases spanning the gap. The CDR3 runs 15 residues.

A remark on this clonotype: This may stem from a read error, because a much larger clone lies one nucleotide away. J is TRBJ2-1 and V is TRBV6-9; D not resolved. CDR3 length: 11 residues. The germline CDR1 and CDR2 sequences are MNHGY and SVAAGI. CDR3 loop: CTSSYGEEQFF. In DNA form, the CDR3 reads TGTACCAGCAGTTACGGAGAAGAGCAGTTCTTC.

The DNA of the CDR3 is TGTGCCAGCAGCAAGACTTACCCTGTCCTTGGCTACACCTTC. Its translation: CASSKTYPVLGYTF. This chain links TRBV3-1 with TRBJ1-2; D remains unclear. This CDR3 is built from 14 residues. The germline gives CDR1 LGHDT, CDR2 YNNKEL (reference sequence). Trimming cost V 5 bases and J 7 bases, with 17 bases left between them.

V is TRBV20-1 and J is TRBJ2-3; D ambiguous. The CDR3 contains 15 residues. CDR1 DFQATT and CDR2 SNEGSKA come from the germline V gene (reference sequence). V lost 0 bases, J lost 3 bases, and 13 bases lay in between. The CDR3 protein is CSARELTAPTDTQYF. The CDR3 DNA follows: TGCAGTGCTAGAGAATTAACCGCCCCTACAGATACGCAGTATTTT.

About this clonotype: Just one base apart from a much larger clone, this may be a read error. Written as DNA, the CDR3 is TGTGCCAGCAGAGGACTAGGTGAAGAGACCCAGTACTTC. As protein: CASRGLGEETQYF. V is TRBV27 and J is TRBJ2-5; 7 bases fit TRBD2. Germline V CDR1 and CDR2: MNHEY, SMNVEV (reference sequence). Unmatched junction bases numbered 4, after V lost 6 bases and J lost 3 bases. This CDR3 region has 13 residues.

The V and J genes are TRBV9 and TRBJ2-1; TRBD2 might be the D (6 bases). The CDR3 loop spans 15 amino acids. Germline CDR1 SGDLS, CDR2 YYNGEE. V was trimmed by 0 bases and J by 10 bases, leaving 17 bases between them. CDR3 nucleotides: TGTGCCAGCAGCGTAGATGGGTCTAGCGTGTACGAGCAGTTCTTC. Amino acids: CASSVDGSSVYEQFF.

This clonotype was counted between two and nine times. The chain is built from TRBV5-1 and TRBJ2-3; TRBD2 aligns across 12 bases. The CDR3 loop spans 16 amino acids. Germline V gene lookup returns CDR1 SGHRS and CDR2 YFSETQ. J gave up 5 bases and V 4 bases, and 8 bases lay outside the gene matches. Here the CDR3 DNA reads TGCGCCAGCAGCCAGGGACTAGCGGGCCCGGGAGATACGCAGTATTTT. Its protein is CASSQGLAGPGDTQYF. The full variable domain, in which reference TRBV5-1 and TRBJ2-3 provide the parts outside the CDR3, is KAGVTQTPRYLIKTRGQQVTLSCSPISGHRSVSWYQQTPGQGLQFLFEYFSETQRNKGNFPGRFSGRQFSNSRSEMNVSTLELGDSALYLCASSQGLAGPGDTQYFGPGTRLTVL.

In the case of this clonotype: A much bigger clone sits one base away, suggesting this may be a read error. The rearrangement joins TRBV28 to TRBJ1-1; D unclear. Trimming pared 9 bases from V and 0 bases from J, leaving 8 bases between. The CDR3 covers 12 residues. Germline CDR1 and CDR2: MDHEN and SYDVKM. The DNA of the CDR3 is TGTGCCAGTGCCCACATGAACACTGAAGCTTTCTTT. Residues: CASAHMNTEAFF. The whole variable domain, remainder taken from reference TRBV28 and TRBJ1-1, is DVKVTQSSRYLVKRTGEKVFLECVQDMDHENMFWYRQDPGLGLRLIYFSYDVKMKEKGDIPEGYSVSREKKERFSLILESASTNQTSMYLCASAHMNTEAFFGQGTRLTVV.

This clonotype has just a few counts. This chain uses TRBV6-1 with TRBJ1-4, with TRBD1 identical over 9 bases. Germline CDR1 reads MNHNS; CDR2 reads SASEGT. V dropped 5 bases and J dropped 7; count of bases not matched to a gene: 8. The CDR3 consists of 15 residues. As DNA, the CDR3 is TGTGCCAGCAGTCGAACAGGGGGCGAAACTGAAAAACTGTTTTTT. It encodes CASSRTGGETEKLFF.

The V and J genes are TRBV6-4 and TRBJ2-3; TRBD2 agrees at 7 bases. Germline-derived CDR1 and CDR2 are MRHNA and SNTAGT. The CDR3 totals 13 residues. Trimming took 5 bases from V and 6 from J; bases not matched to a gene: 5. CDR3 DNA: TGTGCCAGCAGTCTGCGGGAGACGGATACGCAGTATTTT. Protein product: CASSLRETDTQYF.

This rearrangement joins TRBV6-1 to TRBJ2-7; tentatively, D is TRBD1 (5 bases). The germline V gene has CDR1 MNHNS and CDR2 SASEGT. CDR3 length: 11 residues. V lost 4 bases and J 6 bases, leaving 7 bases between the germline ends. The CDR3 here is CASSVRVEQYF. The CDR3 nucleotides are TGTGCCAGCAGTGTCAGGGTCGAGCAGTACTTC.

V and J are TRBV6-2 or TRBV6-3 and TRBJ2-1; unclear D gene. The germline V gene has CDR1 MNHEY and CDR2 SVGEGT. Trimming shortened V by 2 bases and J by 4 bases, and 3 bases separated the two germline ends. This CDR3 has 12 residues. The DNA of the CDR3 is TGTGCCAGCAGTTACGGGTACAATGAGCAGTTCTTC. Its protein product is CASSYGYNEQFF.

V and J are TRBV20-1 and TRBJ2-5; a weak D match, TRBD2 (6 bases). Deletions cut 3 bases from V and 0 bases from J, with 11 bases between. Germline-derived CDR1 and CDR2 are DFQATT and SNEGSKA (reference sequence). CDR3 length: 14 amino acids. CDR3 bases: TGCAGTGCTAGTATGGACTATTACCAAGAGACCCAGTACTTC. This encodes CSASMDYYQETQYF.

This clonotype was seen more than once but under ten times. This chain joins TRBV27 and TRBJ2-1; D is perhaps TRBD2 (5 bases). CDR1 MNHEY and CDR2 SMNVEV come from the germline V gene (reference sequence). CDR3 size: 14 residues. V lost 2 bases and J 9 bases, leaving 14 bases between the germline ends. The CDR3 region has the DNA TGTGCCAGCAGTTTACCCCCGTTGGGGAGTGAGCAGTTCTTC. It encodes CASSLPPLGSEQFF.

This chain joins TRBV18 and TRBJ2-1; tentatively, D is TRBD1 or TRBD2 (7 bases each). Germline V gene sequence: CDR1 KGHSH, CDR2 LQKENI. This CDR3 contains 15 residues. Between the trimmed V and J ends, which lost 5 bases and 6 bases, there was a span of 17 bases. The CDR3 DNA reads as TGTGCCAGCTCAGCTACTCCAGGGGGGGGCAATGAGCAGTTCTTC. Protein: CASSATPGGGNEQFF.

This clonotype has at least ten counts. The chain links TRBV6-1 to TRBJ2-3; no clear D. Germline lookup yields CDR1 MNHNS and CDR2 SASEGT. V was trimmed by 8 bases and J by 4 bases, leaving 10 bases between them. This CDR3 is 12 amino acids long. CDR3 in DNA: TGTGCCAGCGGTCCGGGTCCAGATACGCAGTATTTT. Protein sequence: CASGPGPDTQYF.

The chain has TRBV4-2 and TRBJ2-7, with 9 bases identical to TRBD1. Germline assignment: CDR1 LGHNA and CDR2 YNFKEQ. The CDR3 loop spans 15 amino acids. V was pared by 4 bases and J by 0 bases, with 4 bases of the junction left unmatched. This chain's CDR3 is CASSRTGGSSYEQYF. The DNA of the CDR3 is TGTGCCAGCAGCCGCACAGGGGGCAGCTCCTACGAGCAGTACTTC.

This clonotype was seen a handful of times. The rearrangement uses TRBV2 and TRBJ1-3, with 7 bases identical to TRBD1. The V and J ends lost 4 bases and 1 base, in that order; junction bases with no gene match: 4. Per the germline V gene, CDR1 is SNHLY and CDR2 is FYNNEI. This CDR3 comprises 15 residues. CDR3 in amino acids: CASSADRRSGNTIYF. DNA for the CDR3: TGTGCCAGCAGTGCGGACAGGAGATCTGGAAACACCATATATTTT.

The chain combines TRBV20-1 with TRBJ1-2; D is possibly TRBD1 (5 bases). Germline V lookup: CDR1 DFQATT, CDR2 SNEGSKA (reference sequence). The CDR3 length is 9 residues. The CDR3 region is CRAGVGYTF. The CDR3 DNA sequence: TGCAGGGCGGGGGTGGGCTACACCTTC.

Of note for this clonotype: The junction and the germline gene differ at one end; a read error may be behind it. The chain joins TRBV4-3 to TRBJ2-7; 7 nucleotides agree with TRBD1. CDR3 length equals 15 residues. Germline CDR1 reads LGHNA; CDR2 reads YSLEER. CDR3 nucleotide sequence: TGCACCAGCAGCCGCGACAGGGTTGGTTTCGGCGAGCAGTACTTC. Translating it yields CTSSRDRVGFGEQYF.

This clonotype was counted only a few times. V gene TRBV20-1 combines with J gene TRBJ2-7; unclear D gene. Deletions cut 2 bases from V and 2 bases from J, with 13 bases between. Germline V gives CDR1 DFQATT, CDR2 SNEGSKA (reference sequence). This CDR3 contains 14 residues. The CDR3 coding sequence is TGCAGTGCTAGATTCTCGCCAACCACCTACGAGCAGTACTTC. Translation gives CSARFSPTTYEQYF.

This chain links TRBV20-1 with TRBJ2-7; D is ambiguous. This CDR3 region has 12 residues. In germline, CDR1 is DFQATT, CDR2 SNEGSKA (reference sequence). V gave up 0 bases and J gave up 7 bases, with 10 bases separating them. CDR3 sequence (DNA): TGCAGTGCTAGAGACCAGTTTTGGGAGCAGTACTTC. Translation: CSARDQFWEQYF.

This clonotype appeared a few times. The chain combines TRBV4-2 with TRBJ2-5; 13 bases map to TRBD2. There are 16 residues in the CDR3. Trimming took 0 bases from V and 3 from J; bases not matched to a gene: 1. Per the germline V gene, CDR1 is LGHNA and CDR2 is YNFKEQ. This chain's CDR3 is CASSQEGLAGKETQYF. The CDR3 DNA is TGTGCCAGCAGCCAAGAGGGACTAGCGGGAAAAGAGACCCAGTACTTC.